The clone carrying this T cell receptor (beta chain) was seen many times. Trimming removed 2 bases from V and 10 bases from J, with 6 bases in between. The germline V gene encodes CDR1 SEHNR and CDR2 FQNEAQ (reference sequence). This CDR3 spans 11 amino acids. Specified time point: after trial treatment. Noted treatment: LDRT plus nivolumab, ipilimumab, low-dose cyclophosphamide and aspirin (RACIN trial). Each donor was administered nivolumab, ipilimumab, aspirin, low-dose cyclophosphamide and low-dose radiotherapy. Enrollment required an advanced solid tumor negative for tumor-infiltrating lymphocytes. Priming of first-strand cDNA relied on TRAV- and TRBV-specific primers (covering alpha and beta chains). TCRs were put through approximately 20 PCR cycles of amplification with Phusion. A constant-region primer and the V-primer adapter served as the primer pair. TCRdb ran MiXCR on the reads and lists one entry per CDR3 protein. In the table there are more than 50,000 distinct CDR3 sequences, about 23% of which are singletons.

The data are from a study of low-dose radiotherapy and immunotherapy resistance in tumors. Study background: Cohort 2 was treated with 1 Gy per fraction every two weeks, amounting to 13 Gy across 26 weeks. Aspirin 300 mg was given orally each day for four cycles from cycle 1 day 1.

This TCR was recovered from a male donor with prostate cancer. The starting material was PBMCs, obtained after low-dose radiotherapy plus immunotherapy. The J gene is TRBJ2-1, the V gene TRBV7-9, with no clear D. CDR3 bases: TGTGCCAGCAGCTTATCGAGCGAGCAGTTCTTC. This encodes CASSLSSEQFF.